The 29 T cell receptor beta chains reported below all come from one sample, sequenced in a study of blood T cells in healthy people across ages. A second PCR, run for roughly 7 to 12 cycles, used a sample-barcoded 5' primer plus a J-beta primer mix. MiXCR, run by TCRdb on the 5' RACE reads, gives a single entry per CDR3 protein. The sample consists of some 640,000 distinct CDR3 sequences, approximately 50% of them appearing once. Sequenced input: blood. The receptors originated from a woman aged 55-75 years in good health.

The V call is TRBV5-1, the J call TRBJ1-1; D remains ambiguous. Germline loops: CDR1 SGHRS, CDR2 YFSETQ. The CDR3 runs 13 residues. V gave up 0 bases and J gave up 4 bases, with 7 bases separating them. The CDR3 here is CASSLGRLTEAFF. The CDR3 nucleotides read TGCGCCAGCAGCTTGGGGCGGCTCACTGAAGCTTTCTTT.

This sequence joins TRBV29-1 and TRBJ1-1, with D perhaps TRBD1 (6 bases). CDR1 and CDR2 from the germline V gene are SQVTM and ANQGSEA. The CDR3 has 12 residues. DNA of the CDR3: TGCAGTGCGTGGAGGGGGTCGCCTGAAGCTTTCTTT. This gives the protein CSAWRGSPEAFF.

This clonotype turned up a few times. This chain uses TRBV2 with TRBJ2-3; TRBD1 aligns across 7 bases. The V segment lost 3 bases and the J segment 2 bases; nucleotides outside the gene matches: 5. The CDR3 is 15 residues long. Germline V gene lookup returns CDR1 SNHLY and CDR2 FYNNEI. The CDR3 reads CASSESGQHTDTQYF. The DNA for the CDR3 is TGTGCCAGCAGTGAGTCGGGACAGCACACAGATACGCAGTATTTT. Drawing the rest from reference TRBV2 and TRBJ2-3, the complete variable domain is EPEVTQTPSHQVTQMGQEVILRCVPISNHLYFYWYRQILGQKVEFLVSFYNNEISEKSEIFDDQFSVERPDGSNFTLKIRSTKLEDSAMYFCASSESGQHTDTQYFGPGTRLTVL.

A word on this clonotype: Compared with germline, one end of the junction differs, possibly owing to a read error. The chain links TRBV29-1 to TRBJ2-3; 9 bases match TRBD1. Looked up from germline, CDR1 is SQVTM and CDR2 is ANQGSEA. The CDR3 has 18 residues. CDR3: CSVEDRNHRGRGTDMQYF. The CDR3 DNA reads TGCAGCGTTGAAGACAGGAACCACAGGGGGCGAGGCACAGATATGCAGTATTTT.

The chain joins TRBV2 to TRBJ1-6; no clear D gene. The CDR3 is 14 amino acids. V dropped 4 bases and J dropped 7 bases, with 11 bases sitting between them. The germline gives CDR1 SNHLY, CDR2 FYNNEI. Written as DNA, the CDR3 is TGTGCCAGCAGTGGCTACGCCGGGAATTCACCCCTCCACTTT. Amino acid sequence: CASSGYAGNSPLHF.

This clonotype has more than one count but fewer than ten. This chain links TRBV5-1 with TRBJ2-6; D is undetermined. The CDR3 contains 15 residues. Germline V gene lookup returns CDR1 SGHRS and CDR2 YFSETQ. V dropped 4 bases and J dropped 0 bases, with 8 bases sitting between them. The CDR3 coding sequence is TGCGCCAGCAGCGCCAAGTACTCTGGGGCCAACGTCCTGACTTTC. This gives the protein CASSAKYSGANVLTF. The full variable domain, rest sourced from reference TRBV5-1 and TRBJ2-6, is KAGVTQTPRYLIKTRGQQVTLSCSPISGHRSVSWYQQTPGQGLQFLFEYFSETQRNKGNFPGRFSGRQFSNSRSEMNVSTLELGDSALYLCASSAKYSGANVLTFGAGSRLTVL.

Points on this clonotype: The junction departs from the called germline gene at one end, perhaps through a read error. This chain joins TRBV10-3 and TRBJ2-3, with no clear D. The germline gives CDR1 ENHRY, CDR2 SYGVKD. The CDR3 runs 13 residues. CDR3 protein: CATSTESTNTQYF. The CDR3 DNA is TGTGCCACCTCGACTGAAAGCACAAATACGCAGTATTTT.

In this sample, this clonotype turned up a few times. The rearrangement joins TRBV20-1 to TRBJ2-1; 7 bases line up with TRBD1. Germline V gene lookup returns CDR1 DFQATT and CDR2 SNEGSKA (reference sequence). This CDR3 comprises 11 residues. V shed 7 bases and J 8 bases; nucleotides not matched to a gene: 5. CDR3 loop: CSDDRVDEQFF. The CDR3 DNA is TGCAGTGACGACAGGGTCGATGAGCAGTTCTTC.

This clonotype is a singleton in its sample. The chain joins TRBV10-3 to TRBJ2-2; 11 nucleotides line up with TRBD2. V dropped 10 bases and J dropped 5; count of bases not matched to a gene: 6. The V gene's germline CDR1 is ENHRY and CDR2 SYGVKD. The CDR3 is 14 residues long. CDR3 sequence: CATTSGRSTGELFF. The CDR3 coding sequence is TGTGCCACTACTAGCGGGAGAAGTACCGGGGAGCTGTTTTTT.

There are a few counts of this clonotype. The chain combines TRBV11-2 with TRBJ2-3; D remains ambiguous. The CDR3 runs to 13 residues. CDR1 SGHAT and CDR2 FQNNGV come from the germline V gene. The V gene lost 2 bases and the J gene lost 4 bases, with 7 bases spanning the gap. The CDR3 DNA reads TGTGCCAGCAGCTTAAGTCTTGCAGATACGCAGTATTTT. As protein: CASSLSLADTQYF.

Details on this clonotype: The junction and the germline gene differ at one end; a read error may be behind it. V is TRBV3-1 and J is TRBJ1-2; the D gene is possibly TRBD1 (6 bases). The germline V gene has CDR1 LGHDT and CDR2 YNNKEL (reference sequence). The CDR3 contains 14 residues. The CDR3 nucleotides are TGTGCCAGCAGCCAAGCCCGAACAGGGTCTGGCCACACCTTT. Translating gives CASSQARTGSGHTF.

This chain connects TRBV2 to TRBJ2-1, with D perhaps matching TRBD1 (5 bases). CDR3 size: 18 residues. Germline V gene data show CDR1 as SNHLY and CDR2 as FYNNEI. Trimming removed 6 bases at V and 0 bases at J, with 21 bases between. The CDR3 is CASRLIRARASSYNEQFF. For the CDR3, the DNA is TGTGCCAGCAGACTTATAAGGGCCAGGGCGAGCTCCTACAATGAGCAGTTCTTC.

With regard to this clonotype: An end of the junction differs from the germline gene, which may be a read error. J is TRBJ2-3 and V is TRBV5-1, with 7 bases that match TRBD2. CDR3 length: 14 residues. Germline loops: CDR1 SGHRS, CDR2 YFSETQ. In DNA, the CDR3 is TGCGCCAGCAGGGCTAGCGGATACACAGATACGCGGTATTTT. Residues: CASRASGYTDTRYF.

This clonotype was counted a few times. This chain links TRBV20-1 with TRBJ2-3; 14 bases are shared with TRBD2. This CDR3 is built from 17 residues. CDR1 and CDR2 from the germline V gene are DFQATT and SNEGSKA (reference sequence). Losses at the gene ends were 2 bases for V and 7 bases for J; bases not matched to a gene: 11. The DNA of the CDR3 is TGCAGTGCTAGACAACCGGGACTAGCGGGAGTTCGATATACGCAGTATTTT. Amino acids: CSARQPGLAGVRYTQYF.

The chain carries TRBV6-2 or TRBV6-3 and TRBJ1-2, with 11 bases matching TRBD1. CDR1 and CDR2 from the germline V gene are MNHEY and SVGEGT. With 4 bases clipped from V and 7 bases from J, the junction kept 8 bases outside the gene matches. This CDR3 is built from 15 residues. The CDR3 is CASSSRGQGAGGYTF. For the CDR3, the DNA is TGTGCCAGCAGTTCTCGCGGACAGGGGGCCGGTGGCTACACCTTC.

The chain is built from TRBV7-3 and TRBJ2-1; weak D call: TRBD1 (6 bases). Germline CDR1 SGHTA, CDR2 FQGTGA. Trimming removed 2 bases from V and 6 bases from J, with 17 bases in between. The CDR3 runs 16 residues. For the CDR3, the DNA is TGTGCCAGCAGCTTATTAAGCAGGGGACGGGGCAATGAGCAGTTCTTC. Amino acids: CASSLLSRGRGNEQFF.

The V call is TRBV29-1, the J call TRBJ2-7; tentatively, D is TRBD1 (6 bases). This CDR3 contains 12 residues. The V and J ends lost 5 bases and 10 bases respectively, with 18 bases between them. Germline assignment: CDR1 SQVTM and CDR2 ANQGSEA. The CDR3, as DNA: TGCAGCGTTTTGGCAGGGGCAGAGGCCCAGTACTTC. Amino acid sequence: CSVLAGAEAQYF.

This clonotype was seen once. The CDR3 spells CASNAHRGDNEKLFF. The CDR3 bases are TGTGCCAGCAATGCCCATAGGGGGGATAATGAAAAACTGTTTTTT. J is TRBJ1-4 and V is TRBV6-1; possibly TRBD1 for D (6 bases). Trimming pared 7 bases from V and 4 bases from J, leaving 16 bases between. The CDR3 is made up of 15 amino acids. The V gene's germline CDR1 is MNHNS and CDR2 SASEGT.

V is TRBV15 and J is TRBJ2-4; 10 bases line up with TRBD2. Trimming removed 3 bases from V and 13 bases from J; junction bases left unmatched: 12. Germline V gene sequence: CDR1 LNHNV, CDR2 YYDKDF (reference sequence). The CDR3 runs to 15 residues. This chain's CDR3 is CATSSPSGRYNEQYF. CDR3 DNA: TGTGCCACCAGCAGCCCTAGCGGGAGATACAATGAGCAGTACTTC.

This clonotype occurred many times. Just one base apart from a much larger clone, this may be a read error. The chain carries TRBV7-3 and TRBJ2-1; tentatively, D is TRBD2 (6 bases). V gave up 5 bases and J gave up 8 bases, with 16 bases separating them. The CDR3 has 14 residues. Germline CDR1 and CDR2: SGHTA and FQGTGA. The CDR3 sequence: CASSVAMGGDEQFF. The CDR3 coding sequence is TGTGCCAGCAGCGTAGCAATGGGAGGCGATGAGCAGTTCTTC.

This clonotype was detected a few times. The chain links TRBV28 to TRBJ2-5; D is uncertain. V lost 7 bases to trimming and J lost 11 bases, with 17 bases between them. CDR1 is MDHEN and CDR2 is SYDVKM in the germline V gene. The CDR3 is made up of 12 amino acids. The CDR3 coding sequence is TGTGCCAGCAAAGGTAGCTCGGGTGAGCAGTACTTC. Protein: CASKGSSGEQYF.

J is TRBJ2-2 and V is TRBV27; D not certain. V was trimmed by 5 bases and J by 5 bases, leaving 18 bases between them. The CDR3 sequence is 16 residues long. Germline lookup yields CDR1 MNHEY and CDR2 SMNVEV (reference sequence). DNA of the CDR3: TGTGCCAGCAGTCCCTTGCCCCAGGATACGACCGGGGAGCTGTTTTTT. The encoded protein is CASSPLPQDTTGELFF.

The chain recombines TRBV28 with TRBJ1-5, with 8 bases matching TRBD1. Germline assignment: CDR1 MDHEN and CDR2 SYDVKM. This CDR3 region has 15 residues. V lost 3 bases to trimming and J lost 5 bases; unmatched junction nucleotides: 6. The CDR3 bases are TGTGCCAGCAGTTTCGACTCAGGGGGCGATCAGCCCCAGCATTTT. Translation: CASSFDSGGDQPQHF. The whole variable domain, filled in from reference TRBV28 and TRBJ1-5, reads DVKVTQSSRYLVKRTGEKVFLECVQDMDHENMFWYRQDPGLGLRLIYFSYDVKMKEKGDIPEGYSVSREKKERFSLILESASTNQTSMYLCASSFDSGGDQPQHFGDGTRLSIL.

Comments on this clonotype: This may come from a read error, since a much larger clone is one base off. The chain couples TRBV27 to TRBJ2-5, with D uncertain. The J call could be wrong; TRBJ2-7 is a better fit for the DNA end. The CDR3 consists of 14 residues. Per germline, CDR1 MNHEY and CDR2 SMNVEV (reference sequence). The CDR3 loop reads CANSLSVATYEQYF. The CDR3 DNA reads TGTGCCAACAGTTTATCGGTGGCGACCTACGAGCAGTACTTC.

The CDR3 loop reads CSARDTGSGGNTIYF. Here the CDR3 DNA reads TGCAGTGCTAGAGATACAGGGTCGGGAGGAAACACCATATATTTT. The chain employs TRBV20-1 and TRBJ1-3; tentatively, D is TRBD1 (6 bases). The V end was cut by 0 bases, the J end by 4 bases, with 13 bases between. CDR1 DFQATT and CDR2 SNEGSKA come from the germline V gene (reference sequence). The CDR3 contains 15 residues.

Note on this clonotype: Here the CDR3 omits its conserved ending phenylalanine or tryptophan, so a read error is the likely source. The limits of the CDR3 on the DNA are not certain, so only TCRdb's listed CDR3 is given. V gene TRBV25-1 combines with J gene TRBJ1-5; the table's D gene call, TRBD1, was not cross checked with the DNA. Germline CDR1 reads MGHDK; CDR2 reads SYGVNS. The CDR3 adds up to 16 amino acids, both ends counted. The CDR3 loop is CASSERGGGNNQPQPV.

The rearrangement uses TRBV19 and TRBJ2-5; D gene unclear. Trimming cost V 4 bases and J 2 bases, with 11 bases left between them. Looked up from germline, CDR1 is LNHDA and CDR2 is SQIVND (reference sequence). The CDR3 has 14 amino acids. The CDR3 loop is CASSTLDGQETQYF. The DNA for the CDR3 is TGTGCCAGTAGTACCCTAGACGGACAAGAGACCCAGTACTTC.

The rearrangement joins TRBV7-3 to TRBJ2-3; possible D gene TRBD1, 5 bases. Germline CDR1 and CDR2: SGHTA and FQGTGA. This CDR3 region has 15 residues. Trimming removed 3 bases at V and 5 bases at J, with 15 bases between. The CDR3 nucleotides are TGTGCCAGCAGCTTTAAGTATGGGGCCGGAGATACGCAGTATTTT. This codes for CASSFKYGAGDTQYF.

This chain connects TRBV29-1 to TRBJ2-1, with 8 bases matching TRBD2. The V segment lost 4 bases and the J segment 5 bases; nucleotides outside the gene matches: 7. The length of the CDR3 is 14 residues. Germline lookup yields CDR1 SQVTM and CDR2 ANQGSEA. The DNA for the CDR3 is TGCAGCGTTGGGGCCGGGACTAGAGACAATGAGCAGTTCTTC. This translates into CSVGAGTRDNEQFF.